These T cell receptor beta chains were read from a single sample in a study of graft-versus-host responses after intestinal transplantation. The repertoire was sequenced with immunoSEQ multiplex PCR; TCRdb's copy has only in-frame clones and lacks some. The data show 85,000 to 100,000 clones, with 86% seen just once and around 1.4% held by the top ten. The sample consisted of PBMCs, taken 255 days after intestinal transplant. Receptor source: a human patient who received an intestinal transplant, so some T cells may come from the graft donor. Both conserved end residues are part of each CDR3. A D gene is named only where the DNA matches it firmly.

V gene: TRBV9
D gene: NA
CDR3 protein: CASSVGNPGLGFTEAFF

V gene: TRBV2
D gene: NA
CDR3 protein: CASSLRRMNTEAFF

V gene: TRBV28
D gene: NA
CDR3 protein: CASRTFIQRTISRNYGYTF

V gene: TRBV15
D gene: TRBD2
CDR3 protein: CATSSGGTSYEQYF

V gene: TRBV6-1
D gene: NA
CDR3 protein: CASSEATGPSGYTF

V gene: TRBV27
D gene: TRBD2
CDR3 protein: CASSWVGPSGNYEQYF

V gene: TRBV28
D gene: NA
CDR3 protein: CASSLGVRTDTQYF

V gene: TRBV30
D gene: NA
CDR3 protein: CAWSEGAGYYGYTF

V gene: TRBV27
D gene: NA
CDR3 protein: CASSRSGADGYTF

V gene: TRBV6-1
D gene: NA
CDR3 protein: CASRASGHPTDTQYF

V gene: TRBV27
D gene: NA
CDR3 protein: CASSLWAGTSNTEAFF

V gene: TRBV28
D gene: TRBD2
CDR3 protein: CASRTSGSSTDTQYF

V gene: TRBV29-1
D gene: TRBD2
CDR3 protein: CSVARGGWDEQFF

V gene: TRBV6-1
D gene: NA
CDR3 protein: CASSKTEHYGYTF

V gene: TRBV19
D gene: NA
CDR3 protein: CASSVGGKFGIQYF

V gene: TRBV5-1
D gene: NA
CDR3 protein: CASSLAGGEQYF

V gene: TRBV19
D gene: TRBD1
CDR3 protein: CASSVGTGGKNIQYF

V gene: TRBV28
D gene: NA
CDR3 protein: CASRVTSTDTQYF

V gene: TRBV25-1
D gene: TRBD1
CDR3 protein: CASSVTGVETQYF

V gene: TRBV11-3
D gene: NA
CDR3 protein: CASSSRGDNEQFF

V gene: TRBV19
D gene: NA
CDR3 protein: CASSRLTGPYGYTF

V gene: TRBV4-2
D gene: NA
CDR3 protein: CASSQVPGINYEQYF

V gene: TRBV21-1
D gene: NA
CDR3 protein: CASSKGRTGGGFAKPQHF

V gene: TRBV6-6
D gene: TRBD1
CDR3 protein: CASRGQGRTEAFF

V gene: TRBV30
D gene: NA
CDR3 protein: CAWSVEGYEQYF

V gene: TRBV6-5
D gene: NA
CDR3 protein: CASSYDFTGYYNEQFF

V gene: TRBV5-1
D gene: NA
CDR3 protein: CASSLGESTPIGYTF

V gene: TRBV15
D gene: NA
CDR3 protein: CATSRPSKGTEAFF

V gene: TRBV7-2
D gene: TRBD1
CDR3 protein: CASSTDRGTEAFF

V gene: TRBV28
D gene: NA
CDR3 protein: CASSTTSFNEQYF